This T cell receptor (beta chain) was identified during a study of T-cell memory formation after mild COVID-19. The study, taken as a whole, reports: Researchers report contracting CD4+ clones mostly in CM and EM, with CD8+ clones in EMRA.

This clonotype showed up just a few times. Its specificity is unknown. One entry per CDR3 protein, called by TCRdb with MiXCR from the 5' RACE reads. The table shows tens of thousands of distinct CDR3 sequences, with over 13% occurring only once. Sequencing was performed on PBMCs or a T cell subset sorted from them (not recorded which). This sequence was found in a man younger than 35 who had mild COVID-19 (a few samples of this study predate the infection). Cell type and time point are not known.

The DNA for the CDR3 is TGTGCCAGCAGAAACGAGCAGTACGTC. This sequence encodes CASRNEQYV. The V gene is TRBV11-3, the J gene TRBJ2-7, with D hard to call. Trimming took 6 bases from V and 5 from J, leaving 2 bases between them. The length of the CDR3 is 9 residues. The germline gives CDR1 SGHNT, CDR2 YENEEA.